This T cell receptor (beta chain) originates from a study of cytomegalovirus exposure and HLA in healthy donors. Study details: Inside one of the first data releases sat some 93 million unique TCRs taken from HLA-typed donors.

Healthy bone marrow donors formed the donor group. In nominal health when sampled, donors likely had unrecorded immune exposures nonetheless. The PCR was carried out with 60 Vbeta primers and 13 Jbeta primers. Repertoires were generated with immunoSEQ multiplex PCR, while TCRdb's copy carries only in-frame clones and drops some. The data hold roughly 63,000 clones, with more than 70% observed a single time. There are 15 residues in the CDR3. CDR1 and CDR2 (germline): KGHSH, LQKENI. With V trimmed by 2 bases and J by 6 bases, 4 bases remained unmatched. The chain joins TRBV18 to TRBJ2-7; 13 nucleotides align to TRBD2. The sequenced material came from PBMCs. This TCR was recovered from a man aged 50 or older in good health and CMV-seropositive. The CDR3 region is CASSPTSGRAGEQYF. CDR3 DNA: TGTGCCAGCTCACCAACTAGCGGGAGGGCCGGCGAGCAGTACTTC.